These 30 T cell receptor beta chains originate from one sample sequenced in a study of blood T cell repertoires in COVID-19. Profiled with immunoSEQ multiplex PCR; TCRdb holds only in-frame clones, not every one. In the table there are about 240,000 clones, around 90% of which are singletons. Input material: peripheral blood. The receptors shown here come from a man aged 60 to 75 who had recovered from COVID-19.

J is TRBJ2-4 and V is TRBV7-2; possibly TRBD1 for D (7 bases). The CDR3 consists of 15 residues. Germline V CDR1 and CDR2: SGHTA, FQGNSA. V lost 4 bases and J 3 bases, leaving 13 bases between the germline ends. The CDR3 bases are TGTGCCAGCAGCTCGTACAGGGGAGGCAAAAACATTCAGTACTTC. Translating it yields CASSSYRGGKNIQYF.

This sequence joins TRBV7-9 and TRBJ1-6, with TRBD1 as a possible D gene (5 bases). Deletions cut 5 bases from V and 6 bases from J, with 14 bases between. Germline CDR1 reads SEHNR; CDR2 reads FQNEAQ (reference sequence). CDR3 length: 15 amino acids. As DNA, the CDR3 is TGTGCCAGCAGCCCCCAGGGTGGACCTAATTCACCCCTCCACTTT. It is translated as CASSPQGGPNSPLHF.

This clone came up many times. This chain joins TRBV10-3 and TRBJ2-2; 10 bases are shared with TRBD2. CDR1 is ENHRY and CDR2 is SYGVKD in the germline V gene. V was clipped by 4 bases and J by 7 bases; unmatched bases: 6. CDR3 length: 15 amino acids. The CDR3 spells CAISVLAGEGGELFF. The DNA for the CDR3 is TGTGCCATCAGTGTGCTAGCGGGGGAAGGCGGGGAGCTGTTTTTT.

This clone showed up just once. The V and J genes are TRBV18 and TRBJ1-4, with 10 positions matching TRBD1. Germline V gene sequence: CDR1 KGHSH, CDR2 LQKENI. V dropped 3 bases and J dropped 11; count of bases not matched to a gene: 9. The CDR3 is 15 residues long. CDR3 sequence (DNA): TGTGCCAGCTCACCTGACCGGGACAGGGGACAGAAACTGTTTTTT. It is translated as CASSPDRDRGQKLFF.

The gene calls are TRBV7-9 and TRBJ2-2, with D possibly being TRBD2 (6 bases). Germline V CDR1 and CDR2: SEHNR, FQNEAQ (reference sequence). The CDR3 is 15 amino acids. V was clipped by 8 bases and J by 5 bases, with 18 bases between them. The CDR3 coding sequence is TGTGCCAGCTCGAAGGTTCCCGGGGGTACCGGGGAGCTGTTTTTT. As protein: CASSKVPGGTGELFF.

The chain has TRBV27 and TRBJ1-2; TRBD1 agrees at 8 bases. This CDR3 contains 13 residues. Trimming took 7 bases from V and 4 from J; bases not matched to a gene: 5. Germline CDR1 is MNHEY and CDR2 is SMNVEV (reference sequence). CDR3 sequence: CASKDRESYGYTF. CDR3 coding DNA: TGTGCCAGCAAGGACAGGGAGAGCTATGGCTACACCTTC.

The chain is built from TRBV6-1 and TRBJ2-6; D not certain. Trimming took off 1 base at V and 6 bases at J, with 7 bases between the two ends. The germline V gene encodes CDR1 MNHNS and CDR2 SASEGT. The CDR3 runs 14 residues. Here the CDR3 DNA reads TGTGCCAGCAGTGAAGGACTGGCGGCCAACGTCCTGACTTTC. This codes for CASSEGLAANVLTF.

In this sample, this clone turned up a few times. This rearrangement joins TRBV19 to TRBJ1-6; D remains ambiguous. Germline CDR1 LNHDA, CDR2 SQIVND (reference sequence). The CDR3 has 15 residues. The germline V and J ends were trimmed by 1 base and 9 bases, with 13 bases remaining between them. CDR3: CASSIGLLVGSPLHF. Here the CDR3 DNA reads TGTGCCAGTAGTATAGGGCTCCTCGTTGGTTCACCCCTCCACTTT. Based on the CDR3 plus reference TRBV19 and TRBJ1-6, the full variable domain is DGGITQSPKYLFRKEGQNVTLSCEQNLNHDAMYWYRQDPGQGLRLIYYSQIVNDFQKGDIAEGYSVSREKKESFPLTVTSAQKNPTAFYLCASSIGLLVGSPLHFGNGTRLTVT.

The chain links TRBV11-3 to TRBJ1-1, with D unresolved. CDR1 is SGHNT, CDR2 YENEEA, per germline. This CDR3 has 13 amino acids. With 4 bases removed from V and 5 bases from J, the gap between germline ends came to 11 bases. CDR3 in DNA: TGTGCCAGCAGCTCTGAACTTAATACTGAAGCTTTCTTT. Its translation is CASSSELNTEAFF.

The chain recombines TRBV5-1 with TRBJ2-7; TRBD1 agrees at 7 bases. Trimming removed 2 bases from V and 2 bases from J; junction bases left unmatched: 7. CDR1 and CDR2 (germline): SGHRS, YFSETQ. The CDR3 covers 15 residues. CDR3 DNA: TGCGCCAGCAGCTTTCTCCCCGGGACAGCCTACGAGCAGTACTTC. This gives the protein CASSFLPGTAYEQYF. Together with reference TRBV5-1 and TRBJ2-7, the CDR3 gives the full variable domain: KAGVTQTPRYLIKTRGQQVTLSCSPISGHRSVSWYQQTPGQGLQFLFEYFSETQRNKGNFPGRFSGRQFSNSRSEMNVSTLELGDSALYLCASSFLPGTAYEQYFGPGTRLTVT.

J is TRBJ2-3 and V is TRBV27; the D gene is possibly TRBD1 (7 bases). This CDR3 comprises 14 residues. Trimming shortened V by 5 bases and J by 5 bases, and 14 bases separated the two germline ends. Germline V gives CDR1 MNHEY, CDR2 SMNVEV (reference sequence). In DNA form, the CDR3 reads TGTGCCAGCAGTAGACAGGGAGGCGGAGATACGCAGTATTTT. Translated, it gives CASSRQGGGDTQYF.

The chain is built from TRBV28 and TRBJ1-1, with 8 bases that match TRBD1. The CDR3 has 14 residues. Germline CDR1 reads MDHEN; CDR2 reads SYDVKM. V was clipped by 6 bases and J by 5 bases; unmatched bases: 8. CDR3 amino acids: CASSLDRASTEAFF. CDR3 bases: TGTGCCAGCAGCCTGGACAGGGCGTCGACTGAAGCTTTCTTT.

The chain has TRBV23-1 and TRBJ2-2, with 8 bases matching TRBD1. TRBV23-1 is placed among ORFs of uncertain function. This CDR3 has 15 residues. The junction had 2 bases not matched to a gene; V was cut back by 0 bases and J by 5 bases. CDR3 amino acids: CASSQSGQGTGELFF. Here the CDR3 DNA reads TGCGCCAGCAGTCAATCCGGACAGGGAACCGGGGAGCTGTTTTTT.

The chain carries TRBV10-3 and TRBJ2-7; D might be TRBD2 (6 bases). V gave up 4 bases and J gave up 6 bases, with 22 bases separating them. The CDR3 sequence is 16 residues long. CDR1 is ENHRY and CDR2 is SYGVKD in the germline V gene. In DNA form, the CDR3 reads TGTGCCATCAGTGTTTTTGAGTTGATGGAGGGAGGCGAGCAGTACGTC. Protein sequence: CAISVFELMEGGEQYV.

V usage is TRBV10-2 and J usage is TRBJ1-5; D call uncertain. CDR1 is WSHSY and CDR2 is SAAADI in the germline V gene. This CDR3 contains 14 residues. The V end lost 8 bases, the J end lost 4 bases, and 15 bases lay between the germline ends. Written as DNA, the CDR3 is TGCGCCAGCGCGGAGGGTATAAGTAATCAGCCCCAGCATTTT. It specifies CASAEGISNQPQHF.

CDR3 sequence: CASSFGTGLSPLHF. The CDR3 DNA reads as TGTGCCAGCAGTTTCGGGACAGGGCTGTCACCCCTCCACTTT. This sequence joins TRBV28 and TRBJ1-6; TRBD1 matches at 9 bases. The J segment lost 10 bases and the V segment lost 3 bases, leaving 4 bases of the junction unmatched. The CDR3 has 14 amino acids. Germline V gene lookup returns CDR1 MDHEN and CDR2 SYDVKM. The whole variable domain, remainder taken from reference TRBV28 and TRBJ1-6, is DVKVTQSSRYLVKRTGEKVFLECVQDMDHENMFWYRQDPGLGLRLIYFSYDVKMKEKGDIPEGYSVSREKKERFSLILESASTNQTSMYLCASSFGTGLSPLHFGNGTRLTVT.

The rearrangement links TRBV7-2 to TRBJ2-5, with a weak D call TRBD1 (6 bases). The CDR3 extends over 17 amino acids. V lost 2 bases, J lost 5 bases, and 21 bases lay in between. Germline V lookup: CDR1 SGHTA, CDR2 FQGNSA. The CDR3 protein is CASSLKASRGSRETQYF. The CDR3 bases are TGTGCCAGCAGCTTAAAGGCTAGCAGGGGAAGTCGGGAGACCCAGTACTTC.

This chain connects TRBV27 to TRBJ2-1; 7 bases are shared with TRBD2. This CDR3 is built from 15 residues. Per the germline V gene, CDR1 is MNHEY and CDR2 is SMNVEV (reference sequence). With 4 bases clipped from V and 0 bases from J, the junction kept 3 bases outside the gene matches. CDR3: CASSSTGGSYNEQFF. As DNA, the CDR3 is TGTGCCAGCAGTTCGACGGGGGGCTCCTACAATGAGCAGTTCTTC.

The chain recombines TRBV21-1 with TRBJ2-2; the table assigns TRBD2, which was not confirmed against the DNA. TRBV21-1 is shown as a pseudogene. The CDR3 covers 16 residues. Here the CDR3 reads CASTPIGGTNTGELFF. In DNA, the CDR3 is TGTGCCAGCACCCCCATAGGCGGGACGAACACCGGGGAGCTGTTTTTT.

The V call is TRBV5-1, the J call TRBJ2-7; 8 nucleotides agree with TRBD2. CDR1 and CDR2 (germline): SGHRS, YFSETQ. V dropped 2 bases and J dropped 6; count of bases not matched to a gene: 10. This CDR3 spans 15 amino acids. CDR3 region: CASSLFPGGGSEQYV. CDR3 coding DNA: TGCGCCAGCAGCTTATTTCCGGGAGGGGGGAGCGAGCAGTACGTC.

This clone was seen a single time. The genes are TRBV5-1 and TRBJ2-1; TRBD2 aligns across 9 bases. This CDR3 has 14 amino acids. J lost 6 bases, V lost 1 base, and 2 bases had no gene match. CDR1 and CDR2 from the germline V gene are SGHRS and YFSETQ. The CDR3 DNA reads as TGCGCCAGCAGCTTGATTAGCGGGGGCAATGAGCAGTTCTTC. It specifies CASSLISGGNEQFF.

The J gene is TRBJ1-5, the V gene TRBV7-9; no clear D gene. Looked up from germline, CDR1 is SEHNR and CDR2 is FQNEAQ (reference sequence). The CDR3 runs 14 residues. Trimming took 4 bases from V and 4 from J, leaving 11 bases between them. CDR3 sequence reads: CASSSQFGNQPQHF. The CDR3 DNA is TGTGCCAGCAGCTCCCAGTTCGGGAATCAGCCCCAGCATTTT.

A few counts support this clone. The chain uses TRBV7-8 and TRBJ2-6, with TRBD2 identical over 7 bases. The V gene end was trimmed by 0 bases and the J gene end by 2 bases; junction bases not matched to a gene: 1. CDR1 and CDR2 (germline): SGHVS, FQNEAQ. CDR3 length: 16 amino acids. The CDR3 here is CASSLASGAGANVLTF. CDR3 nucleotides: TGTGCCAGCAGCTTAGCGAGCGGGGCTGGGGCCAACGTCCTGACTTTC.

The chain links TRBV27 to TRBJ2-2; D is unresolved. The CDR3 spans 15 residues. V was shortened by 2 bases and J by 3 bases, with 10 bases between the two germline ends. Germline CDR1 and CDR2: MNHEY and SMNVEV (reference sequence). The CDR3 region has the DNA TGTGCCAGCAGTTTAGAATCTCGGGACACCGGGGAGCTGTTTTTT. It codes for CASSLESRDTGELFF.

The chain has TRBV3-1 (or the pseudogene TRBV3-2) and TRBJ1-2, with D unresolved. Germline V gives CDR1 LGHDT, CDR2 YNNKEL (reference sequence). CDR3 length equals 14 residues. The V and J ends lost 2 bases and 2 bases respectively, with 9 bases between them. The CDR3 loop is CASSQSIGNYGYTF. The DNA for the CDR3 is TGTGCCAGCAGCCAAAGCATCGGGAACTATGGCTACACCTTC.

The genes are TRBV6-5 and TRBJ2-3, with 9 bases fitting TRBD1. The CDR3 is 15 residues long. Germline values: CDR1 MNHEY, CDR2 SVGAGI. The junction had 7 bases not matched to a gene; V was cut back by 5 bases and J by 4 bases. CDR3 DNA sequence: TGTGCCAGCAGTAGCCCGGGACAGGGCGCAGATACGCAGTATTTT. It is translated as CASSSPGQGADTQYF.

This chain joins TRBV5-1 and TRBJ2-2, with TRBD2 matching 7 bases. This CDR3 comprises 15 residues. With 7 bases clipped from V and 5 bases from J, the junction kept 11 bases outside the gene matches. Germline V gene sequence: CDR1 SGHRS, CDR2 YFSETQ. The CDR3 DNA sequence: TGCGCCAGCCGCCCAGCGGGGAAAGGGACCGGGGAGCTGTTTTTT. This sequence encodes CASRPAGKGTGELFF.

The chain is built from TRBV19 and TRBJ1-4; 8 bases line up with TRBD1. The CDR3 consists of 16 residues. CDR1 and CDR2 (germline): LNHDA, SQIVND (reference sequence). Trimming took 5 bases from V and 0 from J; bases not matched to a gene: 5. The CDR3 nucleotides read TGTGCCAGTAGTGGGGACAGGACCTCAACTAATGAAAAACTGTTTTTT. It translates to CASSGDRTSTNEKLFF.

The chain is built from TRBV28 and TRBJ2-7; TRBD2 aligns across 12 bases. The CDR3 consists of 16 residues. Germline V gene data show CDR1 as MDHEN and CDR2 as SYDVKM. Unmatched junction bases numbered 5, after V lost 5 bases and J lost 0 bases. The CDR3 spells CASSRETSGGSYEQYV. CDR3 nucleotide sequence: TGTGCCAGCAGTAGGGAGACTAGCGGGGGCTCCTACGAGCAGTACGTC.

The chain links TRBV30 to TRBJ1-2; D not certain. V lost 4 bases to trimming and J lost 5 bases, with 14 bases between them. Germline assignment: CDR1 GTSNPN and CDR2 SVGIG (reference sequence). The CDR3 contains 13 residues. CDR3: CAWNSHGSYGYTF. CDR3 bases: TGTGCCTGGAATTCCCACGGGAGTTATGGCTACACCTTC.